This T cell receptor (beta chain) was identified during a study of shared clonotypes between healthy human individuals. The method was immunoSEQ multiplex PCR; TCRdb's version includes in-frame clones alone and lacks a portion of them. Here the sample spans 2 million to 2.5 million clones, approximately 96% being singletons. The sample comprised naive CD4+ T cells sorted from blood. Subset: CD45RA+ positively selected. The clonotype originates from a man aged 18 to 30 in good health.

CDR3 bases: TGCGCCAGCAAAGGCAGACTAGCGGGTGGTGGGGAGACCCAGTACTTC. It translates to CASKGRLAGGGETQYF. The chain couples TRBV5-1 to TRBJ2-5; 10 bases line up with TRBD2. The CDR3 spans 16 residues. The germline V gene encodes CDR1 SGHRS and CDR2 YFSETQ. Trimming took 6 bases from V and 5 from J; bases not matched to a gene: 13.